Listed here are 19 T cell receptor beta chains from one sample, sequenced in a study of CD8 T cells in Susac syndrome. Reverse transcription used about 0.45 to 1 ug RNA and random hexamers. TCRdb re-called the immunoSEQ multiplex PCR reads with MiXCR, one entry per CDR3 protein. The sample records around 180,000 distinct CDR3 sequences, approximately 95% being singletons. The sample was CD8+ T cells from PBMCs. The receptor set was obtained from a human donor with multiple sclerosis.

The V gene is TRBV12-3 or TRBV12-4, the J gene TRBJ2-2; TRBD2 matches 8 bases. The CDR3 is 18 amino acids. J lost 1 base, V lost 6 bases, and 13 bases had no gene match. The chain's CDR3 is CASRSSLAGTVNTGELFF. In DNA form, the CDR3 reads TGTGCCAGCAGATCAAGTTTAGCGGGAACGGTGAACACCGGGGAGCTGTTTTTT.

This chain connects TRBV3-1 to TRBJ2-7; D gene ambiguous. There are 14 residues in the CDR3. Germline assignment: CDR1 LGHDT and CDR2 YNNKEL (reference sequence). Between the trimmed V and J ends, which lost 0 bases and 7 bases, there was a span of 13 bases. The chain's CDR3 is CASSQDLEDGEQYF. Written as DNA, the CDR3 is TGTGCCAGCAGCCAAGATTTAGAGGATGGGGAGCAGTACTTC.

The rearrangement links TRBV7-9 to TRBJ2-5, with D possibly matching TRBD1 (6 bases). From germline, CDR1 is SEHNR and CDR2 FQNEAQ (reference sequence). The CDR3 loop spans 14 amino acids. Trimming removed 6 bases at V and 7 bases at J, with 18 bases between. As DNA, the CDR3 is TGTGCCAGCAGTCCCGACAGGTCGGATCCGACCCAGTACTTC. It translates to CASSPDRSDPTQYF.

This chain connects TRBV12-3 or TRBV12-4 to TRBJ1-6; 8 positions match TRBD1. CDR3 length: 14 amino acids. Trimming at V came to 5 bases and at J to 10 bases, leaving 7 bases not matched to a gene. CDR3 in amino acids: CASSHGQGGSPLHF. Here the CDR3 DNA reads TGTGCCAGCAGTCACGGACAGGGCGGCTCACCCCTCCACTTT.

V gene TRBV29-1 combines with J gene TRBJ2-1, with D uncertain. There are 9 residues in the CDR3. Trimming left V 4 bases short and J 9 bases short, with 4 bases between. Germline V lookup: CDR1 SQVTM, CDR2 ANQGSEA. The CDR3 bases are TGCAGCGTTGGGGCTGAGCAGTTCTTC. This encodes CSVGAEQFF.

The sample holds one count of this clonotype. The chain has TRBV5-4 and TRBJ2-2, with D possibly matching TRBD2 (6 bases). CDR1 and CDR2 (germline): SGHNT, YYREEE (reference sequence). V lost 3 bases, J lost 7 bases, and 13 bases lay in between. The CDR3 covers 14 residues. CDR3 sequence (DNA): TGTGCCAGCAGCTCGACTAGGGCGGTCGGGGAGCTGTTTTTT. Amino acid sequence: CASSSTRAVGELFF. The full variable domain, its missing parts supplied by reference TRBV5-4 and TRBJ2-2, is ETGVTQSPTHLIKTRGQQVTLRCSSQSGHNTVSWYQQALGQGPQFIFQYYREEENGRGNFPPRFSGLQFPNYSSELNVNALELDDSALYLCASSSTRAVGELFFGEGSRLTVL.

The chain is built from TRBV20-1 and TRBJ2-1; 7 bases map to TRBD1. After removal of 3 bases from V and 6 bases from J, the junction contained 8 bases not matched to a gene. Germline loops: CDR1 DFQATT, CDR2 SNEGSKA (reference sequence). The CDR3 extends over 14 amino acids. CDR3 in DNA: TGCAGTGCTAGCGAGGACAGGTGGGGCAATGAGCAGTTCTTC. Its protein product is CSASEDRWGNEQFF.

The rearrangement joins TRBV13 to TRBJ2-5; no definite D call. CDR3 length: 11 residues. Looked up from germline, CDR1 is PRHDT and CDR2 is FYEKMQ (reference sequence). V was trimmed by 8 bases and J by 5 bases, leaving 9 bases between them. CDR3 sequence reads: CASGRRETQYF. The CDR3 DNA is TGTGCCAGCGGGCGGCGGGAGACCCAGTACTTC.

CDR3 in amino acids: CASSTYIPGLAGGSYYEQYF. The CDR3 DNA is TGTGCCAGCAGCACCTACATCCCGGGACTAGCGGGAGGATCCTATTACGAGCAGTACTTC. The chain uses TRBV11-2 and TRBJ2-7, with 15 bases aligning to TRBD2. The CDR3 sequence is 20 residues long. V gave up 5 bases and J gave up 4 bases; unmatched junction bases: 18. Per the germline V gene, CDR1 is SGHAT and CDR2 is FQNNGV.

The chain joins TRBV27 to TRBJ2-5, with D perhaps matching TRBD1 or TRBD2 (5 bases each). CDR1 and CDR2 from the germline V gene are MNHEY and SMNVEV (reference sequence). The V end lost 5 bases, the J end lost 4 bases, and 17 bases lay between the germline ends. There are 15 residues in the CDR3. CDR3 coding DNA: TGTGCCAGCAGTCTGTCTGCAGGGACGGGAGAGACCCAGTACTTC. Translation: CASSLSAGTGETQYF.

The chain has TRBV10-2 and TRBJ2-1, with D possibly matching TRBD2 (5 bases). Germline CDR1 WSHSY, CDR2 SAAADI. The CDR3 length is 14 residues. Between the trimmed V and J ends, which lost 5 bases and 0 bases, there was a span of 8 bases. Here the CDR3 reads CASSFGNSYNEQFF. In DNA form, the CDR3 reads TGCGCCAGCAGTTTCGGGAACTCCTACAATGAGCAGTTCTTC.

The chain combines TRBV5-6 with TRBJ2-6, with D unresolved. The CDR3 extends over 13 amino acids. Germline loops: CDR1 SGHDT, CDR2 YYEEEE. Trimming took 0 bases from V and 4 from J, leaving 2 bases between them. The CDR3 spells CASSLEGANVLTF. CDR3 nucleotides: TGTGCCAGCAGCTTGGAAGGGGCCAACGTCCTGACTTTC.

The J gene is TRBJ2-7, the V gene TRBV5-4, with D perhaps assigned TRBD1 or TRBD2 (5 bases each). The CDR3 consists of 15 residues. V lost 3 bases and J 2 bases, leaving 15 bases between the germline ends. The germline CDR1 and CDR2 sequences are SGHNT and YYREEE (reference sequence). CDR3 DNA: TGTGCCAGCAGCTGGGGACCTGCCGGGACCTACGAGCAGTACTTC. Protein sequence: CASSWGPAGTYEQYF.

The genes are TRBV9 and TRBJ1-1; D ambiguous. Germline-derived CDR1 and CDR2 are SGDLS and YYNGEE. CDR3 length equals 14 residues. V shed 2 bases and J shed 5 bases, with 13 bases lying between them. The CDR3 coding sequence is TGTGCCAGCAGCGTTGCTCCGGTGGGAACTGAAGCTTTCTTT. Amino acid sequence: CASSVAPVGTEAFF.

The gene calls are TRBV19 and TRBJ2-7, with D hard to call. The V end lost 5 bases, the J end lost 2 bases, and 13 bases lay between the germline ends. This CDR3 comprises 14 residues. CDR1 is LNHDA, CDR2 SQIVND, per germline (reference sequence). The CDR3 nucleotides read TGTGCCAGTAGTCCCACGCCCCGTGCCTACGAGCAGTACTTC. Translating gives CASSPTPRAYEQYF.

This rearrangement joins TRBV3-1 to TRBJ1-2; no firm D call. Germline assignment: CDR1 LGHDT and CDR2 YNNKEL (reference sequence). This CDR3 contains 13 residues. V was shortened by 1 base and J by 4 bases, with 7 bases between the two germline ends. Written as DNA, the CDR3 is TGTGCCAGCAGCCAAGTTAATCCCTATGGCTACACCTTC. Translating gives CASSQVNPYGYTF. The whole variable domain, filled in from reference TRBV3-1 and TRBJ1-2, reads DTAVSQTPKYLVTQMGNDKSIKCEQNLGHDTMYWYKQDSKKFLKIMFSYNNKELIINETVPNRFSPKSPDKAHLNLHINSLELGDSAVYFCASSQVNPYGYTFGSGTRLTVV.

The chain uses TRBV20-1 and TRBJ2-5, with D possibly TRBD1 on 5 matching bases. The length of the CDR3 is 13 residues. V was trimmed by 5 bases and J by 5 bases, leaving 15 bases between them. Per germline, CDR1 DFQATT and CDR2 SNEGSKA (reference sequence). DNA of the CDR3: TGCAGTGCTTTACAGGCTGGACCGGAGACCCAGTACTTC. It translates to CSALQAGPETQYF.

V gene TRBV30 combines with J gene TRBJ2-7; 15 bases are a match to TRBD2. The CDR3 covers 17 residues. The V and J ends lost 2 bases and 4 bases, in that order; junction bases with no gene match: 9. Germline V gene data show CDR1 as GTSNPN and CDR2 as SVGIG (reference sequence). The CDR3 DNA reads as TGTGCCTGGAGTACCGGGACTAGCGGGAGGCCTGAGTACGAGCAGTACTTC. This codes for CAWSTGTSGRPEYEQYF.

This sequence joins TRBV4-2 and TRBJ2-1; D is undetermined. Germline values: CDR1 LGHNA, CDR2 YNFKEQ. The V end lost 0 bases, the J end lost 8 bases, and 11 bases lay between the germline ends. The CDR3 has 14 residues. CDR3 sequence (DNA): TGTGCCAGCAGCCAAGAAAAGTTGGCGTATGAGCAGTTCTTC. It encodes CASSQEKLAYEQFF.